This TCR beta chain was recorded in a study of cytomegalovirus exposure and HLA in healthy donors. Overall study results and limits: The classifier reportedly diagnosed cytomegalovirus status with high specificity and sensitivity. Segments of the TCR beta V type were, in most cases, productive about 87% or about 30% of the time in an earlier analysis.

As for this clone: Its specificity is not known.

Use of 60 Vbeta and 13 Jbeta primers characterized the PCR. Clones were sequenced by immunoSEQ multiplex PCR, and TCRdb holds only the in-frame ones, with some missing. Of around 200,000 clones in the sample, roughly 88% were seen once. Germline CDR1 is SNHLY and CDR2 is FYNNEI. This CDR3 is built from 15 residues. V shed 6 bases and J 7 bases; nucleotides not matched to a gene: 4. This chain joins TRBV2 and TRBJ2-1; 15 nucleotides agree with TRBD2. Sequencing was carried out using PBMCs. The sequence was obtained from a girl aged 2 to 9 in good health and CMV-seropositive. The CDR3 loop reads CASSPGLAGGNEQFF. CDR3 DNA: TGTGCCAGCAGCCCGGGACTAGCGGGAGGAAATGAGCAGTTCTTC.